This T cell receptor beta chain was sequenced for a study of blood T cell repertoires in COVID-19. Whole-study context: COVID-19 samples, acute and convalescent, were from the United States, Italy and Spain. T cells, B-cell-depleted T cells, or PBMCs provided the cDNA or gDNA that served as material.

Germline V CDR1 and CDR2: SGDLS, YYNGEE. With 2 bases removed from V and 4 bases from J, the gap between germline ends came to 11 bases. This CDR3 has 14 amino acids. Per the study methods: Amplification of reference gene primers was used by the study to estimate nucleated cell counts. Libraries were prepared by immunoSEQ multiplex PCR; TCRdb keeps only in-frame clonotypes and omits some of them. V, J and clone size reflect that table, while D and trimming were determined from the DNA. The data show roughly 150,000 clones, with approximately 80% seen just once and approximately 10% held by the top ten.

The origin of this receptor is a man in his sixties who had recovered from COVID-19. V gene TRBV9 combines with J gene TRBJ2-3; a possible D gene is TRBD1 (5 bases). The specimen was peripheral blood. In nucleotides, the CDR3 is TGTGCCAGCAGCGTGACCAGGGTAGCAGATACGCAGTATTTT. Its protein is CASSVTRVADTQYF.